Shown below are 28 T cell receptor beta chains from a single sample sequenced in a study of blood T cell repertoires in COVID-19. Assay: immunoSEQ multiplex PCR; the TCRdb copy retains only in-frame clones and omits some. The table lists approximately 220,000 clones, approximately 82% of them singletons. What was sequenced was peripheral blood. The receptor set was obtained from a woman in her fifties or sixties with acute or convalescent COVID-19.

This clone was seen a single time. This sequence joins TRBV2 and TRBJ2-5, with TRBD2 matching over 8 bases. CDR3 length: 13 amino acids. V trimming: 8 bases; J trimming: 2 bases; junction bases outside the gene matches: 4. Germline CDR1 and CDR2: SNHLY and FYNNEI. The CDR3: CASGLAGQETQYF. Written as DNA, the CDR3 is TGTGCCAGCGGATTAGCGGGGCAAGAGACCCAGTACTTC.

J is TRBJ2-5 and V is TRBV27; D uncertain. In germline, CDR1 is MNHEY, CDR2 SMNVEV (reference sequence). With 0 bases removed from V and 1 base from J, the gap between germline ends came to 3 bases. CDR3 length: 13 amino acids. CDR3 bases: TGTGCCAGCAGTTTATCCCGCCAAGAGACCCAGTACTTC. It is translated as CASSLSRQETQYF.

The rearrangement uses TRBV25-1 and TRBJ1-2; D is unclear. The V end lost 0 bases, the J end lost 7 bases, and 12 bases lay between the germline ends. The V gene's germline CDR1 is MGHDK and CDR2 SYGVNS. CDR3 size: 14 residues. CDR3 coding DNA: TGTGCCAGCAGTGAATATACCGGGGTTGGTGGCTACACCTTC. Encoded protein: CASSEYTGVGGYTF.

The table lists this clone with a count of one. This chain connects TRBV2 to TRBJ1-2; tentatively, D is TRBD1 (6 bases). Trimming removed 7 bases from V and 1 base from J, with 13 bases in between. The CDR3 runs 14 residues. The germline V gene has CDR1 SNHLY and CDR2 FYNNEI. As DNA, the CDR3 is TGTGCCAGCAAATTTAACAGGGTTAACTATGGCTACACCTTC. Its translation: CASKFNRVNYGYTF.

The genes are TRBV19 and TRBJ2-5; D is possibly TRBD1 (6 bases). Per the germline V gene, CDR1 is LNHDA and CDR2 is SQIVND (reference sequence). The CDR3 runs to 13 residues. V was clipped by 6 bases and J by 1 base, with 9 bases between them. The CDR3 protein is CASSDRSQETQYF. As DNA, the CDR3 is TGTGCCAGTAGCGACAGGTCCCAAGAGACCCAGTACTTC. Complete variable domain (other parts from reference TRBV19 and TRBJ2-5): DGGITQSPKYLFRKEGQNVTLSCEQNLNHDAMYWYRQDPGQGLRLIYYSQIVNDFQKGDIAEGYSVSREKKESFPLTVTSAQKNPTAFYLCASSDRSQETQYFGPGTRLLVL.

The gene calls are TRBV6-6 and TRBJ2-7; 7 bases align to TRBD2. The CDR3 contains 14 residues. V trimming: 5 bases; J trimming: 2 bases; junction bases outside the gene matches: 6. Germline V gene sequence: CDR1 MNHNY, CDR2 SVGAGI (reference sequence). CDR3 DNA sequence: TGTGCCAGCAGTCCGCTGGCGGGAGCCTACGAGCAGTACTTC. This translates into CASSPLAGAYEQYF.

The V gene is TRBV2, the J gene TRBJ2-2, with TRBD1 as a possible D gene (6 bases). The CDR3 is 14 residues long. Germline CDR1 SNHLY, CDR2 FYNNEI. Trimming removed 7 bases from V and 6 bases from J, with 15 bases in between. CDR3 sequence (DNA): TGTGCCAGCACCAGGGGAAATTTTCCCGGGGAGCTGTTTTTT. Protein product: CASTRGNFPGELFF.

The chain combines TRBV6-6 with TRBJ1-6, with D perhaps matching TRBD1 (6 bases). The V end was cut by 5 bases, the J end by 8 bases, with 25 bases between. The germline CDR1 and CDR2 sequences are MNHNY and SVGAGI (reference sequence). The CDR3 loop spans 18 amino acids. CDR3 sequence reads: CASSPYGGGRGNDSPLHF. In nucleotides, the CDR3 is TGTGCCAGCAGTCCATACGGGGGGGGGCGAGGTAACGATTCACCCCTCCACTTT.

The V call is TRBV28, the J call TRBJ1-5, with a tentative D call TRBD1 (6 bases). V shed 3 bases and J shed 8 bases, with 20 bases lying between them. The CDR3 sequence is 16 residues long. The germline V gene encodes CDR1 MDHEN and CDR2 SYDVKM. CDR3 sequence reads: CASSFITGHGGKPQHF. The CDR3 coding sequence is TGTGCCAGCAGTTTTATAACGGGACACGGCGGTAAGCCCCAGCATTTT. Variable domain in full (rest from reference TRBV28 and TRBJ1-5): DVKVTQSSRYLVKRTGEKVFLECVQDMDHENMFWYRQDPGLGLRLIYFSYDVKMKEKGDIPEGYSVSREKKERFSLILESASTNQTSMYLCASSFITGHGGKPQHFGDGTRLSIL.

This chain joins TRBV5-8 and TRBJ2-1; 8 bases line up with TRBD2. The CDR3 consists of 13 residues. Germline CDR1 SGHTS, CDR2 YDEGEE. The V gene end was trimmed by 3 bases and the J gene end by 8 bases; junction bases not matched to a gene: 4. The CDR3 DNA is TGTGCCAGCAGCTGGACTAGCTCCCATGAGCAGTTCTTC. It codes for CASSWTSSHEQFF.

The sample holds one count of this clone. The genes are TRBV30 and TRBJ2-7; D possibly corresponds to TRBD2 (5 bases). There are 15 residues in the CDR3. CDR1 is GTSNPN, CDR2 SVGIG, per germline (reference sequence). Trimming removed 3 bases from V and 7 bases from J, with 22 bases in between. CDR3 region: CAWSTGISLVEEQYF. CDR3 sequence (DNA): TGTGCCTGGAGCACCGGGATCTCGCTGGTCGAGGAGCAGTACTTC. Full variable domain (missing parts from reference TRBV30 and TRBJ2-7): SQTIHQWPATLVQPVGSPLSLECTVEGTSNPNLYWYRQAAGRGLQLLFYSVGIGQISSEVPQNLSASRPQDRQFILSSKKLLLSDSGFYLCAWSTGISLVEEQYFGPGTRLTVT.

DNA of the CDR3: TGTGCCACCAGTGATCCTGGACTAGCGGGCACAGATACGCAGTATTTT. As protein: CATSDPGLAGTDTQYF. V gene TRBV24-1 combines with J gene TRBJ2-3; 10 nucleotides match TRBD2. This CDR3 has 16 residues. Germline V gene lookup returns CDR1 KGHDR and CDR2 SFDVKD. V trimming: 3 bases; J trimming: 1 base; junction bases outside the gene matches: 3.

The chain uses TRBV19 and TRBJ1-2; D not resolved. The germline V and J ends were trimmed by 6 bases and 0 bases, with 8 bases remaining between them. Germline assignment: CDR1 LNHDA and CDR2 SQIVND (reference sequence). The CDR3 consists of 13 residues. CDR3 amino acids: CASRLDPNYGYTF. The CDR3, as DNA: TGTGCCAGTAGGCTAGATCCTAACTATGGCTACACCTTC.

The chain couples TRBV19 to TRBJ2-7; 14 nucleotides align to TRBD2. This CDR3 has 18 residues. Germline trimming cut 3 bases from V and 4 bases from J; bases unmatched to any gene: 11. The germline gives CDR1 LNHDA, CDR2 SQIVND (reference sequence). The CDR3 bases are TGTGCCAGTAGTATCTCCGGACTAGCGGGAGGTCAGGGGTACGAGCAGTACTTC. Protein sequence: CASSISGLAGGQGYEQYF. The full variable domain, in which reference TRBV19 and TRBJ2-7 provide the parts outside the CDR3, is DGGITQSPKYLFRKEGQNVTLSCEQNLNHDAMYWYRQDPGQGLRLIYYSQIVNDFQKGDIAEGYSVSREKKESFPLTVTSAQKNPTAFYLCASSISGLAGGQGYEQYFGPGTRLTVT.

About this clone itself: At one end, the junction sequence differs from germline, possibly due to a read error. The CDR3 loop reads CATSDSRDSNNEQFF. For the CDR3, the DNA is TGTGCCACCAGTGATTCCCGGGACTCCAACAATGAGCAGTTCTTC. The genes are TRBV24-1 and TRBJ2-1, with D tentatively TRBD2 (6 bases). Germline loops: CDR1 KGHDR, CDR2 SFDVKD. The CDR3 has 15 amino acids.

This clone has a handful of counts. The chain uses TRBV5-1 and TRBJ2-3, with D possibly TRBD2 on 6 matching bases. The V end lost 1 base, the J end lost 2 bases, and 11 bases lay between the germline ends. The CDR3 length is 15 residues. Per germline, CDR1 SGHRS and CDR2 YFSETQ. The CDR3 DNA follows: TGCGCCAGCAGCTTGCCGGGCGGGGTCACAGATACGCAGTATTTT. Its protein product is CASSLPGGVTDTQYF.

This clone was counted between two and nine times. This chain's CDR3 is CASSLASKGGRDQPQHF. CDR3 nucleotide sequence: TGTGCCAGCAGCTTAGCCTCAAAAGGGGGCCGAGATCAGCCCCAGCATTTT. V gene TRBV11-2 combines with J gene TRBJ1-5, with 7 nucleotides matching TRBD1. This CDR3 has 17 amino acids. With 1 base clipped from V and 5 bases from J, the junction kept 11 bases outside the gene matches. Per germline, CDR1 SGHAT and CDR2 FQNNGV.

Note on this clone: The junction departs from germline at one end; a sequencing error may be responsible. The chain recombines TRBV7-7 with TRBJ2-7; 10 nucleotides match TRBD1. CDR3 length equals 14 residues. Germline V CDR1 and CDR2: SSHAT, FNYEAQ (reference sequence). CDR3: CASSPGTGAYEQYF. The DNA of the CDR3 is TGTGCTAGCAGCCCCGGGACAGGGGCCTACGAGCAGTACTTC.

This clone was seen a few times. The CDR3 spells CASSRSRPGQGLNEQYF. As DNA, the CDR3 is TGTGCCAGCAGTCGATCCCGACCGGGACAGGGTCTAAACGAGCAGTACTTC. This chain joins TRBV27 and TRBJ2-7; 9 positions agree with TRBD1. Germline CDR1 and CDR2: MNHEY and SMNVEV (reference sequence). The CDR3 runs to 17 residues. After removal of 5 bases from V and 5 bases from J, the junction contained 16 bases not matched to a gene.

The CDR3 DNA reads as TGCGCCAGCAGCCCGACAGGGGATTCCTACAATGAGCAGTTCTTC. It specifies CASSPTGDSYNEQFF. V gene TRBV10-1 combines with J gene TRBJ2-1; 8 nucleotides agree with TRBD1. V shed 6 bases and J 1 base; nucleotides not matched to a gene: 5. The CDR3 covers 15 residues. The germline CDR1 and CDR2 sequences are WNHNN and SYGVQD (reference sequence).

V and J are TRBV27 and TRBJ1-4, with TRBD1 matching over 7 bases. V lost 2 bases and J lost 7; bases outside the gene matches: 7. Germline loops: CDR1 MNHEY, CDR2 SMNVEV (reference sequence). The CDR3 length is 15 residues. The CDR3 sequence: CASSLGGTVGEKLFF. DNA for the CDR3: TGTGCCAGCAGTTTAGGGGGGACAGTGGGTGAAAAACTGTTTTTT.

This chain joins TRBV7-2 and TRBJ2-4, with TRBD2 matching over 8 bases. The V and J ends lost 4 bases and 4 bases, in that order; junction bases with no gene match: 3. CDR1 and CDR2 from the germline V gene are SGHTA and FQGNSA. There are 14 residues in the CDR3. The CDR3 is CASSSGLVKNIQYF. Written as DNA, the CDR3 is TGTGCCAGCAGCTCGGGACTAGTGAAAAACATTCAGTACTTC.

This chain uses TRBV30 with TRBJ1-6; D not resolved. The CDR3 is made up of 11 amino acids. Germline CDR1 GTSNPN, CDR2 SVGIG (reference sequence). V gave up 2 bases and J gave up 8 bases, with 4 bases separating them. CDR3 sequence (DNA): TGTGCCTGGAGTTTAGATTCACCCCTCCACTTT. It is translated as CAWSLDSPLHF.

This chain uses TRBV11-2 with TRBJ1-1; D is unresolved. CDR1 and CDR2 (germline): SGHAT, FQNNGV. Deletions cut 3 bases from V and 1 base from J, with 6 bases between. The CDR3 is 13 amino acids. Here the CDR3 DNA reads TGTGCCAGCAGCTTGACACCGAACACTGAAGCTTTCTTT. As protein: CASSLTPNTEAFF.

The rearrangement links TRBV2 to TRBJ1-4; TRBD1 agrees at 7 bases. V lost 5 bases, J lost 4 bases, and 10 bases stayed unmatched. CDR3 size: 16 residues. Germline V lookup: CDR1 SNHLY, CDR2 FYNNEI. The CDR3 loop reads CASSLGQARDNEKLFF. The CDR3 DNA is TGTGCCAGCAGTCTAGGACAGGCCCGCGATAATGAAAAACTGTTTTTT. Filled out from reference TRBV2 and TRBJ1-4, the complete variable domain reads EPEVTQTPSHQVTQMGQEVILRCVPISNHLYFYWYRQILGQKVEFLVSFYNNEISEKSEIFDDQFSVERPDGSNFTLKIRSTKLEDSAMYFCASSLGQARDNEKLFFGSGTQLSVL.

The chain links TRBV5-4 to TRBJ2-3, with TRBD1 identical over 7 bases. This CDR3 contains 15 residues. Germline CDR1 reads SGHNT; CDR2 reads YYREEE (reference sequence). With 4 bases clipped from V and 3 bases from J, the junction kept 8 bases outside the gene matches. Written as DNA, the CDR3 is TGTGCCAGCAGCCCCTGGACAGGAGAAACAGATACGCAGTATTTT. Residues: CASSPWTGETDTQYF.

The V and J genes are TRBV9 and TRBJ2-1; D is uncertain. There are 13 residues in the CDR3. CDR1 and CDR2 from the germline V gene are SGDLS and YYNGEE. Trimming took 2 bases from V and 15 from J, leaving 18 bases between them. The CDR3 sequence is CASSVGLATDPFF. CDR3 coding DNA: TGTGCCAGCAGCGTTGGGCTCGCAACCGATCCGTTCTTC.

This clone was observed at least ten times. The chain links TRBV27 to TRBJ2-5; 10 nucleotides align to TRBD2. CDR3 size: 15 residues. Germline trimming cut 4 bases from V and 4 bases from J; bases unmatched to any gene: 6. Germline lookup yields CDR1 MNHEY and CDR2 SMNVEV (reference sequence). CDR3 nucleotide sequence: TGTGCCAGCAGTTCGGAGCGGGAGGGCTTAGAGACCCAGTACTTC. Its translation: CASSSEREGLETQYF.